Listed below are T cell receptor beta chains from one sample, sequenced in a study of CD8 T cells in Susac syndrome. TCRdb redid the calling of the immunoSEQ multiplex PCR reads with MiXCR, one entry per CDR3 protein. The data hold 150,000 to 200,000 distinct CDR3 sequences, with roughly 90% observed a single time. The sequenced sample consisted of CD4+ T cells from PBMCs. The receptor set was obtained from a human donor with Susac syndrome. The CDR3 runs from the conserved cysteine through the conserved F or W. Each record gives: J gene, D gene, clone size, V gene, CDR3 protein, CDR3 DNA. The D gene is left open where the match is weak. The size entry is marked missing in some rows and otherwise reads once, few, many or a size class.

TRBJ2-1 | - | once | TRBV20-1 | CSAREGPRDNEQFF | TGCAGTGCTAGAGAAGGGCCGAGAGACAATGAGCAGTTCTTC
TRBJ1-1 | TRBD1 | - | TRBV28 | CASRQGETEAFF | TGTGCCAGCAGGCAGGGGGAAACTGAAGCTTTCTTT
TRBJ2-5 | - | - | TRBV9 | CASSVGGGVGETQYF | TGTGCCAGCAGCGTAGGGGGCGGTGTGGGGGAGACCCAGTACTTC
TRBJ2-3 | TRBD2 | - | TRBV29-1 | CSVGTTTDTQYF | TGCAGCGTAGGGACTACCACAGATACGCAGTATTTT
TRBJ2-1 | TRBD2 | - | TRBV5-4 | CASSSPTGGRNNEQFF | TGTGCCAGCAGCTCCCCGACGGGCGGGAGAAACAATGAGCAGTTCTTC
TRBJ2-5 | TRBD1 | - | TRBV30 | CAWKTVGGGLETQYF | TGTGCCTGGAAAACTGTAGGGGGCGGATTGGAGACCCAGTACTTC
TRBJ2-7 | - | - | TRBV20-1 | CSARGDRREARYEQYF | TGCAGTGCTAGAGGGGATAGGAGGGAGGCCAGATACGAGCAGTACTTC
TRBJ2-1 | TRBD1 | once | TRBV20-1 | CSASRQGRDEQFF | TGCAGTGCTAGCAGACAGGGTCGGGATGAGCAGTTCTTC
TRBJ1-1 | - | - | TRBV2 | CASKRGFAEAFF | TGTGCCAGCAAACGGGGATTTGCTGAAGCTTTCTTT
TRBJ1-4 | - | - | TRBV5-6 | CASSTGGNEKLFF | TGTGCCAGCAGTACAGGCGGTAATGAAAAACTGTTTTTT
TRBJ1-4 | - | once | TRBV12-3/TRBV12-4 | CASSPSGPNEKLFF | TGTGCCAGCAGCCCTTCCGGACCAAATGAAAAACTGTTTTTT
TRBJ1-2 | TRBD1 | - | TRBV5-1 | CASSFVDLTGGLRGYTF | TGCGCCAGCAGCTTCGTGGACTTAACAGGGGGCTTGAGGGGCTACACCTTC
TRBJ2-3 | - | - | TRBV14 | CASSQFGDTQYF | TGTGCCAGCAGCCAGTTTGGAGATACGCAGTATTTT
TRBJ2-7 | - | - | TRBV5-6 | CASSLFYEQYF | TGTGCCAGCAGCTTGTTCTACGAGCAGTACTTC
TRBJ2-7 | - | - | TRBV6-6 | CASSYAAAYEQYF | TGTGCCAGCAGTTACGCTGCAGCCTACGAGCAGTACTTC
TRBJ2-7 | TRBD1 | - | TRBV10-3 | CAISKGQGSTYEQYF | TGTGCCATCAGTAAGGGACAGGGGAGTACCTACGAGCAGTACTTC
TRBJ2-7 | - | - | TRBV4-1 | CASSQARTGGSTYEQYF | TGCGCCAGCAGCCAAGCACGCACTGGAGGCTCGACCTACGAGCAGTACTTC
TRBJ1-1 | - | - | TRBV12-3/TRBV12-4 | CASSLKGEAFF | TGTGCCAGCAGTTTAAAAGGTGAAGCTTTCTTT
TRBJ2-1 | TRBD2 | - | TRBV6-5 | CASRAGTSGGGQFF | TGTGCCAGCAGGGCCGGGACTAGCGGGGGGGGGCAGTTCTTC
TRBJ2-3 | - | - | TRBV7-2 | CASSLGTGLSDTQYF | TGTGCCAGCAGCTTAGGTACAGGGTTGAGTGATACGCAGTATTTT
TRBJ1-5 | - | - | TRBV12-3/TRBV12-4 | CASSPTGGTNQPQHF | TGTGCCAGCAGCCCCACGGGGGGCACCAATCAGCCCCAGCATTTT
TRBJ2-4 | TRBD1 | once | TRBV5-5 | CASSFPGTDKNIQYF | TGTGCCAGCAGCTTTCCCGGGACAGACAAAAACATTCAGTACTTC
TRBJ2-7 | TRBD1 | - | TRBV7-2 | CASSRPGTGGYEQYF | TGTGCCAGCAGCCGCCCCGGGACAGGGGGCTACGAGCAGTACTTC
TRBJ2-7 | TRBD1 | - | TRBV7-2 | CASRGGDREEQYF | TGTGCCAGCAGAGGGGGAGACAGGGAAGAGCAGTACTTC
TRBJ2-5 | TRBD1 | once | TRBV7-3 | CASSPDRAGETQYF | TGTGCCAGCAGCCCAGACAGGGCTGGGGAGACCCAGTACTTC
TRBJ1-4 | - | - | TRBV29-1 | CSVRNLTNEKLFF | TGCAGCGTCCGGAATTTAACTAATGAAAAACTGTTTTTT
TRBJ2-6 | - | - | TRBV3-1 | CASSQVGGANVLTF | TGTGCCAGCAGCCAAGTTGGGGGGGCCAACGTCCTGACTTTC
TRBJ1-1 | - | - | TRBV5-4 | CAVSHRRTVNTEAFF | TGTGCCGTAAGCCACCGCCGGACGGTGAACACTGAAGCTTTCTTT
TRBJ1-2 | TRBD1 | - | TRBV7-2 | CASSPQAGGKGYTF | TGTGCCAGCAGCCCTCAGGCAGGGGGTAAGGGCTACACCTTC
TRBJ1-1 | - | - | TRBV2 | CASMGTPGERAFF | TGTGCCAGCATGGGGACGCCTGGGGAGCGAGCTTTCTTT
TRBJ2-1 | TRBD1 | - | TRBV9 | CASTLRDRAYNEQFF | TGTGCCAGTACCCTCCGGGACAGGGCCTACAATGAGCAGTTCTTC
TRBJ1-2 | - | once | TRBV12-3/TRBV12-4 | CASTPWGGGYTF | TGTGCCAGCACTCCTTGGGGGGGTGGCTACACCTTC
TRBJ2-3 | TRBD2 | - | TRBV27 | CASNRAGGYTDTQYF | TGTGCCAGCAATCGAGCGGGAGGGTATACAGATACGCAGTATTTT
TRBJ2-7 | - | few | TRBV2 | CASTKNPSEQYF | TGTGCCAGCACCAAAAACCCGTCCGAGCAGTACTTC
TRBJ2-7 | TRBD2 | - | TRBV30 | CAWRSGGLYEQYF | TGTGCCTGGAGGAGCGGGGGGCTCTACGAGCAGTACTTC
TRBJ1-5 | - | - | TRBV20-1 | CSARDVNQPQHF | TGCAGTGCTAGAGATGTGAATCAGCCCCAGCATTTT
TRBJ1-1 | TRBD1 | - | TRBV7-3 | CASSLDRGSAEAFF | TGTGCCAGCAGCTTAGACAGGGGAAGTGCTGAAGCTTTCTTT